The source of this T cell receptor (beta chain) is a study of beta chain features in type 1 diabetes. Comments on this clone: Its antigen is unidentified.

Expressed TCRB transcripts were sequenced because the isolated RNA had all been reverse transcribed beforehand. The data were produced by immunoSEQ multiplex PCR, yet TCRdb's version contains in-frame clones alone and is incomplete. The sample has about 740,000 clones, around 15% seen once. Study-wide results and caveats: Moderate yet significant TCRB CDR3 shortening was seen in Type 1 diabetes patients in all four CD4+ subsets. Naive, central memory and Treg TCRB repertoires appeared more alike in patients than in healthy donors.

The junction had 7 bases not matched to a gene; V was cut back by 2 bases and J by 0 bases. The germline V gene encodes CDR1 SEHNR and CDR2 FQNEAQ (reference sequence). The CDR3 contains 18 residues. The chain joins TRBV7-9 to TRBJ2-6; 7 bases fit TRBD1. The clonotype comes from a man aged 18 to 30 with type 1 diabetes. Sequencing was carried out using naive CD4+ T cells from blood. This CDR3 reads CASSLQGTAFSGANVLTF. Here the CDR3 DNA reads TGTGCCAGCAGCTTACAAGGGACAGCTTTCTCTGGGGCCAACGTCCTGACTTTC. The whole variable domain, filled in from reference TRBV7-9 and TRBJ2-6, reads DTGVSQNPRHKITKRGQNVTFRCDPISEHNRLYWYRQTLGQGPEFLTYFQNEAQLEKSRLLSDRFSAERPKGSFSTLEIQRTEQGDSAMYLCASSLQGTAFSGANVLTFGAGSRLTVL.